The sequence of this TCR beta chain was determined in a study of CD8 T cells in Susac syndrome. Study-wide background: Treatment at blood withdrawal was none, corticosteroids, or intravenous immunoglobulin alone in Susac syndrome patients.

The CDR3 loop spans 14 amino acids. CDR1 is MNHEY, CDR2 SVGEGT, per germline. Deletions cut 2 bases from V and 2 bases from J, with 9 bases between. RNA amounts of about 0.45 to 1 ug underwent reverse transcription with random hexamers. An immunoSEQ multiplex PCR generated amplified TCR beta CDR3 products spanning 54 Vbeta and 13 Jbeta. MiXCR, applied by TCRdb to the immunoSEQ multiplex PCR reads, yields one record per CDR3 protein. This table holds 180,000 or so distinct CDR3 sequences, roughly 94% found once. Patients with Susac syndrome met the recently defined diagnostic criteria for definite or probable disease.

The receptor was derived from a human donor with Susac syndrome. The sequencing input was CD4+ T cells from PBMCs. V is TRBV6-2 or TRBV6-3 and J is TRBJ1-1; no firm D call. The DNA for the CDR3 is TGTGCCAGCAGTTACCGACGGATTAACACTGAAGCTTTCTTT. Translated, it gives CASSYRRINTEAFF.